These 14 T cell receptor beta chains share one sample of origin, sequenced in a study of identical twins. TCRdb reprocessed the 5' RACE reads via MiXCR and lists one record per CDR3 protein. The sample carries approximately 220,000 distinct CDR3 sequences, 6% to 8.5% recorded once. The same data also went into a second study, on yellow fever vaccine responses in identical twins.

Material for sequencing was CD8+ T cells sorted from blood. Every receptor here comes from a woman aged 18-35 years in good health.

This clonotype was detected many times. CDR3: CASSLMGFPYNEQFF. As DNA, the CDR3 is TGTGCCAGCAGCTTGATGGGGTTTCCCTACAATGAGCAGTTCTTC. The V and J genes are TRBV5-5 and TRBJ2-1; D is uncertain. Between the trimmed V and J ends, which lost 1 base and 2 bases, there was a span of 10 bases. The CDR3 extends over 15 amino acids. Looked up from germline, CDR1 is SGHKS and CDR2 is YYEKEE (reference sequence).

This clonotype was counted ten times or more. The rearrangement uses TRBV29-1 and TRBJ2-1; no clear D. Germline V gene sequence: CDR1 SQVTM, CDR2 ANQGSEA. V gave up 1 base and J gave up 0 bases, with 4 bases separating them. This CDR3 has 13 amino acids. The CDR3 DNA sequence: TGCAGCGTTGAAGGGGGCTCCTACAATGAGCAGTTCTTC. Its translation: CSVEGGSYNEQFF.

This clonotype was counted a few times. J is TRBJ1-2 and V is TRBV7-9; D uncertain. The CDR3 is 11 residues long. CDR1 and CDR2 from the germline V gene are SEHNR and FQNEAQ (reference sequence). Trimming stripped 8 bases from V and 2 bases from J, with 6 bases between. The CDR3 DNA follows: TGTGCCAGCGAAAAAAACTATGGCTACACCTTC. Protein: CASEKNYGYTF.

A few counts support this clonotype. The genes are TRBV4-1 and TRBJ2-2; D possibly matches TRBD1 or TRBD2 (5 bases each). CDR1 is MGHRA, CDR2 YSYEKL, per germline. V shed 4 bases and J shed 5 bases, with 14 bases lying between them. The CDR3 is 15 amino acids. CDR3 DNA: TGCGCCAGCAGCCTCCGGGACGGAAAGACCGGGGAGCTGTTTTTT. Protein: CASSLRDGKTGELFF.

This clonotype was seen at least ten times. The chain joins TRBV7-6 to TRBJ1-2, with a tentative D call TRBD1 (6 bases). The CDR3 totals 15 residues. V gave up 1 base and J gave up 4 bases, with 13 bases separating them. Germline V gives CDR1 SGHVS, CDR2 FNYEAQ. CDR3 sequence reads: CASSLEGGALYGYTF. The CDR3 nucleotides read TGTGCCAGCAGCTTAGAGGGGGGAGCCCTCTATGGCTACACCTTC.

This clonotype was recorded a few times. This chain joins TRBV2 and TRBJ1-6; D is uncertain. There are 13 residues in the CDR3. Deletions cut 1 base from V and 9 bases from J, with 7 bases between. The germline gives CDR1 SNHLY, CDR2 FYNNEI. The CDR3: CASSEGAGSPLHF. CDR3 in DNA: TGTGCCAGCAGTGAAGGGGCGGGTTCACCCCTCCACTTT. Filled out from reference TRBV2 and TRBJ1-6, the complete variable domain reads EPEVTQTPSHQVTQMGQEVILRCVPISNHLYFYWYRQILGQKVEFLVSFYNNEISEKSEIFDDQFSVERPDGSNFTLKIRSTKLEDSAMYFCASSEGAGSPLHFGNGTRLTVT.

This clonotype was counted a few times. The rearrangement links TRBV15 to TRBJ2-5; 9 nucleotides agree with TRBD1. Germline V lookup: CDR1 LNHNV, CDR2 YYDKDF (reference sequence). V shed 6 bases, J shed 5 bases, and the junction held 4 bases outside the gene matches. CDR3 length: 13 residues. CDR3 protein: CATRDRGGETQYF. CDR3 nucleotides: TGTGCCACCAGAGACAGGGGGGGGGAGACCCAGTACTTC.

This clonotype was observed a few times. The chain joins TRBV2 to TRBJ2-1; D perhaps matches TRBD1 (6 bases). Trimming removed 10 bases at V and 3 bases at J, with 13 bases between. The CDR3 sequence is 13 residues long. Germline CDR1 is SNHLY and CDR2 is FYNNEI. CDR3 DNA sequence: TGTGCCATACAGGGTTCTGACTACAATGAGCAGTTCTTC. This encodes CAIQGSDYNEQFF.

This clonotype was picked up a small number of times. The chain is built from TRBV11-3 and TRBJ1-1; the D is unclear. Germline CDR1 reads SGHNT; CDR2 reads YENEEA. This CDR3 has 14 amino acids. Trimming pared 4 bases from V and 0 bases from J, leaving 9 bases between. CDR3 bases: TGTGCCAGCAGCTCTACAGAGATGAACACTGAAGCTTTCTTT. It codes for CASSSTEMNTEAFF.

The V call is TRBV5-4, the J call TRBJ2-1; D remains unclear. Trimming pared 0 bases from V and 8 bases from J, leaving 12 bases between. CDR1 is SGHNT and CDR2 is YYREEE in the germline V gene (reference sequence). The CDR3 runs to 14 residues. This CDR3 is CASSLGAGFDEQFF. CDR3 in DNA: TGTGCCAGCAGCTTGGGGGCCGGGTTCGATGAGCAGTTCTTC.

The V call is TRBV15, the J call TRBJ2-7, with D uncertain. Trimming took 6 bases from V and 5 from J, leaving 14 bases between them. CDR1 and CDR2 from the germline V gene are LNHNV and YYDKDF (reference sequence). This CDR3 spans 13 amino acids. CDR3 residues: CATSKRAFDEQYV. Written as DNA, the CDR3 is TGTGCCACCAGTAAAAGGGCGTTCGACGAGCAGTACGTC.

This clonotype was found a few times. V and J are TRBV5-6 and TRBJ2-1, with 9 bases that match TRBD2. From germline, CDR1 is SGHDT and CDR2 YYEEEE. The CDR3 has 16 amino acids. Germline trimming cut 3 bases from V and 4 bases from J; bases unmatched to any gene: 8. CDR3 region: CASSSLLAGGYNEQFF. The CDR3 DNA sequence: TGTGCCAGCAGCTCCCTTCTCGCGGGAGGGTACAATGAGCAGTTCTTC.

V is TRBV25-1 and J is TRBJ2-1, with 8 bases lining up with TRBD1. The germline V gene encodes CDR1 MGHDK and CDR2 SYGVNS. CDR3 size: 14 residues. V was pared by 6 bases and J by 14 bases, with 15 bases of the junction left unmatched. This chain's CDR3 is CASSGQGAPGREFF. The CDR3, as DNA: TGTGCCAGCAGCGGGCAGGGGGCGCCCGGACGGGAGTTCTTC.

This clonotype has just a few counts. The chain has TRBV7-3 and TRBJ2-2; TRBD1 is a possible D gene (5 bases). V lost 1 base, J lost 1 base, and 16 bases lay in between. The CDR3 has 18 residues. Germline CDR1 SGHTA, CDR2 FQGTGA. The CDR3 bases are TGTGCCAGCAGCTTAAGCAAGACGGGCAGGGAGAACACCGGGGAGCTGTTTTTT. As protein: CASSLSKTGRENTGELFF.